This T cell receptor (beta chain) was captured in a study of molecular identifiers for immune sequencing clone quantification (dated by TCRdb to the late 2010s). Study-level background: For a replicate experiment, RNA from approximately 20,000 or 100,000 naive CD8 T cells was divided into five aliquots, of which four were sequenced. CD8 T cells were used in a methods study to benchmark molecular-identifier clustering-based TCR repertoire sequencing (MIDCIRS) and TCR RNA copy counting.

The library was generated by PCR. Instrument on record: NextSeq 500. Bulk TCR libraries were generated as previously described, with the TCR primers listed in Table S5 used. The Qiagen AllPrep DNA/RNA kit was used to purify total RNA. Before analysis, reads from multiple sequencing runs of one library were combined. On the authors' methods: Only reads with exact TCR constant sequence were kept, trimmed to 150 nt, and grouped by their 12-nt molecular barcodes. Reads inside each barcode group were sub-clustered using a 15% Levenshtein threshold, and a quality-weighted consensus sequence was constructed for each RNA molecule. Non-functional sequences were removed, as were lower-count sequences one edit away from another. On the basis of fitting two negative binomial distributions, barcode sub-clusters with fewer than 20% of the maximum read count were discarded. TCRdb passed the public sequencing reads through fastp at Q25 and MiXCR, retaining productive beta sequences. Each CDR3 protein appears once, grouped with its most common genes and DNA. TCRdb, not the original authors, processed these V and J calls. This sample comprises roughly 97,000 distinct CDR3 sequences, 24% of them detected only once. The biggest ten clones account for about 0.94% of the sample.

This clonotype occurred a few times. Its antigen remains undetermined. Base qualities are not provided; no much larger clone lies one nucleotide away. From a lookup of the germline V gene, CDR1 and CDR2 are MNHEY and SVGEGT. Trimming takes 3 bases from V and 10 bases from J, and the germline ends sit 7 bases apart. The CDR3 runs 11 residues from the cysteine to the phenylalanine. Of the read, only the CDR3 DNA is kept; its 33 bases are in frame from base 1. What the work shows at the level of the full study, not this receptor alone: Spiked-in Jurkat TCR RNA equal to a single cell's worth was reported to be detectable even within one million naive CD8 T cells. Modeling estimated about 2.8 recovered TCR RNA copies per cell, compared with about 9.8 by digital PCR, which implies roughly 27% capture efficiency. In CMV-specific effector cells, clones with more than 20 RNA copies contained over 98% of molecules, whereas in naive cells such clones contained under 1% of molecules. Highly expanded clone sizes could be underestimated if identical TCR molecules share a barcode. The naive libraries included spiked-in Jurkat TCR RNA (10 copies' worth), and this RNA is not part of the donor repertoire. When barcode sub-clustering was omitted, TCR diversity was inflated by chimeric consensus sequences, with chimeras reaching as high as 47%.

Naive CD8 T cell libraries were made from roughly 18,000 to 920,000 sorted cells using 10%, 30% or 50% of purified RNA. Naive CD8 T cells, defined as CD8+CD4-CCR7+CD45RA+, were FACS-sorted into RLT Plus buffer on a BD FACSAria II. To test detection sensitivity, Jurkat RNA equivalent to ten TCR copies was spiked into samples of about 20,000-1,100,000 naive CD8 T cells. CD8 T cells were enriched using RosetteSep CD8+ T Cell Enrichment Cocktail and Ficoll-Paque, and the enriched cells then underwent ACK red cell lysis. The sample consisted of naive CD8+ T cells from blood, with Jurkat cell RNA spiked in. The label giving this sample's cell subset or site can be read as: FACS-sorted CD8+CD4-CCR7+CD45RA+ naive T cells. The chain is encoded by TRBV6-2 or TRBV6-3 joined to TRBJ2-1; there is no confident call for the D gene. The clonotype was recovered from a human donor in good health. Some libraries in this study had Jurkat cell RNA spiked in. This receptor carries the CDR3 CASSYGSEQFF. Here is the DNA: TGTGCCAGCAGTTATGGGTCGGAGCAGTTCTTC.